The clone carrying this T cell receptor beta chain was seen a handful of times. The target antigen is unknown. This entry belongs to a study of HIV-infected children after antiretroviral therapy interruption. Study as a whole: All children had CD4+ count above 500 and viral load below 50 copies/ml. For the interruption arm, samples span week 0 through about 3 years after study end.

Noted treatment: PENTA 11 planned treatment interruption arm or continuous ART arm. The TCR library was built from RNA with a 3' RACE protocol and unique molecular identifiers. TCRdb independently ran MiXCR on the 3' RACE reads; one entry per CDR3 protein. The repertoire holds approximately 95,000 distinct CDR3 sequences, with 6% to 8.5% as singletons. Study-wide results and caveats: Naive CD4+ sequences overlapped less between time points once interruption began. Some non-naive CD45RA+ T cells might be present among sorted naive cells.

This CDR3 region has 15 residues. V dropped 6 bases and J dropped 0; count of bases not matched to a gene: 5. The sample in question was CD45RA+ CD4+ T cells from PBMCs, pooled from several time points, obtained from a donor given antiretroviral therapy, either interrupted or continuous. The subset was: naive CD4+ CD45RA+ CD45RO- T cells. The rearrangement uses TRBV12-3 or TRBV12-4 and TRBJ2-1; TRBD2 matches at 7 bases. This clonotype was obtained from a pool of human donors with HIV. The CDR3 DNA reads as TGTGCCAGCAGAAAAGCGGGGAGCTCCTACAATGAGCAGTTCTTC. This translates into CASRKAGSSYNEQFF.